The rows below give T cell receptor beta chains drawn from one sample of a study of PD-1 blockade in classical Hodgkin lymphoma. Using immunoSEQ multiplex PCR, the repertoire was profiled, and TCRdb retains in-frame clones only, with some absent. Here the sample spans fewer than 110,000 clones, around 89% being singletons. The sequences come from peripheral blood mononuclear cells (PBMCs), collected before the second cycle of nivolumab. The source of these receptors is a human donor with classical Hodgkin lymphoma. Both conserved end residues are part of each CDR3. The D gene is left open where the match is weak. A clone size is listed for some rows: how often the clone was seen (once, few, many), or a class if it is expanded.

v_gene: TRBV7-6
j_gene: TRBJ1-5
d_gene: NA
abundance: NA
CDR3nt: TGTGCCAGCAGCGCCCGACCTTACAATCAGCCCCAGCATTTT
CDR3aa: CASSARPYNQPQHF

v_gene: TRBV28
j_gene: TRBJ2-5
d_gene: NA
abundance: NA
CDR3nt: TGTGCCAGCAGTTGGGGGGACGACCAGGGGGAGGTAGAGACCCAGTACTTC
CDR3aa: CASSWGDDQGEVETQYF

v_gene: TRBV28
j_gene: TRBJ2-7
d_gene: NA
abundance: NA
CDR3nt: TGTGCCAGCATACGAGGGGCGTCTCACGCCTACGAGCAGTACTTC
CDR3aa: CASIRGASHAYEQYF

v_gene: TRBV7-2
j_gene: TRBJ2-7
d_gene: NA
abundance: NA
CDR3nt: TGTGCCAGCAGCTCGAGCCCGGACAGTTATACCTACGAGCAGTACTTC
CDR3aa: CASSSSPDSYTYEQYF

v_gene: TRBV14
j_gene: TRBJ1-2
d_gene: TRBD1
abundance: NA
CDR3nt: TGTGCCAGCAGCGAATTGGACAGGGGGCATGGCTACACCTTC
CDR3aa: CASSELDRGHGYTF

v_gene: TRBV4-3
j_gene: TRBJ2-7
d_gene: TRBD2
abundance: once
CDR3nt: TGCGCCAGCAGCCAAGTCAGCGGGGGATTCCCGACCCTCTCCTACGAGCAGTACTTC
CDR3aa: CASSQVSGGFPTLSYEQYF

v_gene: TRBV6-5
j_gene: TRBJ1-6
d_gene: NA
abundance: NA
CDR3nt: TGTGCCAGCAGTTACAGGGAAAATTCACCCCTCCACTTT
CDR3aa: CASSYRENSPLHF

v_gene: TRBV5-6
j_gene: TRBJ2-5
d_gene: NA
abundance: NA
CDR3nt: TGTGCCAGCAGCGCAGGGGTGTTACAAGAGACCCAGTACTTC
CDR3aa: CASSAGVLQETQYF

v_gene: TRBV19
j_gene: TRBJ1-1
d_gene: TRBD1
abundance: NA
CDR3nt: TGTGCCAGTAGTATAGACCGGGACAGGGGGAGGGCTTTCTTT
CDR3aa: CASSIDRDRGRAFF

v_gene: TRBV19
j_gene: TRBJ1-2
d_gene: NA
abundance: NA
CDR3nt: TGTGCCAGTAGACTCAATCATGGGGGTGGCTACACCTTC
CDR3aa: CASRLNHGGGYTF

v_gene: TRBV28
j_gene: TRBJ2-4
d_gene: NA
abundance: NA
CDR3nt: TGTGCCAGCAGTTTCGGATCACGAGGCTATGGCATTCAGTACTTC
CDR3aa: CASSFGSRGYGIQYF

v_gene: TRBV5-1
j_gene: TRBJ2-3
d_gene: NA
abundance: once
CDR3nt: TGCGCCAGCAGCTTACAGGATCCTAGCACAGATACGCAGTATTTT
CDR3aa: CASSLQDPSTDTQYF

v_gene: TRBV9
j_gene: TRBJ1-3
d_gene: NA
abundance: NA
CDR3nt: TGTGCCAGCAGCGTAGAGGAGGGAACTGGAAACACCATATATTTT
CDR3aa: CASSVEEGTGNTIYF

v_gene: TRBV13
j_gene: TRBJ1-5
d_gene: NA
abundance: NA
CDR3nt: TGTGCCAGCTCCTTGACGGGCCCCAATCAGCCCCAGCATTTT
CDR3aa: CASSLTGPNQPQHF

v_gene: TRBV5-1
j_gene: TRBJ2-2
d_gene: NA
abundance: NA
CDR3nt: TGCGCCAGCAGAGCGATTGGACAGAACACCGGGGAGCTGTTTTTT
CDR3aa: CASRAIGQNTGELFF

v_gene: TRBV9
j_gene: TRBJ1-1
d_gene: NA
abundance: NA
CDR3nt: TGTGCCAGCAGCTCAAACCTGGGCACTGAAGCTTTCTTT
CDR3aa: CASSSNLGTEAFF

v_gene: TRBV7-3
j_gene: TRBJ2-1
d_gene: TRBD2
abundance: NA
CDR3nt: TGTGCCAGCAGCTTAACGGCTAGCGGGGGAGCGCAGTTCTTC
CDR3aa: CASSLTASGGAQFF